Below, one T cell receptor (beta chain) is given with its context. Its antigen is unidentified. The entry originates in a study of cytomegalovirus exposure and HLA in healthy donors. Background on the study: Previous work identified roughly 120 million unique TCR beta sequences from 200 million or so T cells. General study results and limits: TCR beta sequences reportedly predicted the HLA-A and HLA-B alleles of most subjects accurately. For cytomegalovirus status, the classifier reportedly gave diagnoses with high specificity and sensitivity.

PCR used 60 Vbeta primers and 13 Jbeta primers. Assay used: immunoSEQ multiplex PCR; TCRdb lists only in-frame clones, some missing. The table lists 150,000 to 200,000 clones. Sequences were obtained from PBMCs. The sequence was obtained from a boy under 18 in good health and CMV-seronegative.

The CDR3 DNA reads TGTGCCAGCAGCCCAGGACAACTTAGCACAGATACGCAGTATTTT. Residues: CASSPGQLSTDTQYF. This rearrangement joins TRBV11-2 to TRBJ2-3, with D perhaps TRBD1 (5 bases). CDR1 SGHAT and CDR2 FQNNGV come from the germline V gene. The CDR3 sequence is 15 residues long. Trimming pared 5 bases from V and 0 bases from J, leaving 12 bases between.